This T cell receptor beta chain was sequenced for a study of beta chain features in type 1 diabetes. This CDR3 region has 16 residues. Germline V gives CDR1 MNHEY, CDR2 SMNVEV (reference sequence). V lost 5 bases and J 0 bases, leaving 13 bases between the germline ends. Whole-study results and caveats: Moderate but significant shortening of TCRB CDR3s was recorded in all four CD4+ subsets from Type 1 diabetes patients. Type 1 diabetes patients had fewer VDJ junction insertions and more deletions.

Of the isolated RNA, all was reverse transcribed, and so the sequenced material was expressed TCRB transcripts. Produced via immunoSEQ multiplex PCR; TCRdb's table is partial and in-frame only. Among approximately 600,000 clones listed, roughly an eighth were seen once. About this clone itself: Its cognate antigen is unknown.

Material for sequencing was naive CD4+ T cells from blood. The receptor was derived from a young man with type 1 diabetes. This chain uses TRBV27 with TRBJ1-4, with a weak D call TRBD1 (5 bases). In nucleotides, the CDR3 is TGTGCCAGCAGTCATAGGGACGCAGCAACTAATGAAAAACTGTTTTTT. This codes for CASSHRDAATNEKLFF.